Listed below are T cell receptor beta chains from one sample, sequenced in a study of CD8 T cells in ankylosing spondylitis. TCRdb re-called the 5' RACE reads through MiXCR, storing one row per CDR3 protein. In the table there are 150,000 to 200,000 distinct CDR3 sequences, approximately 10% of which are singletons. Specimen: blood, either unsorted or a sorted T cell fraction (not recorded which). Receptors were obtained from a male donor with ankylosing spondylitis or in good health (not recorded which). CDR3s include the opening cysteine and the closing phenylalanine or tryptophan. The D gene is left open where the match is weak. A row's size may be missing; if present it is once, few, many or a size class.

D	size	V	J	DNA	CDR3
TRBD1	-	TRBV7-8	TRBJ2-1	TGTGCCAGCAGCCGCGGACAGGGTTACACTGAGCAGTTCTTC	CASSRGQGYTEQFF
TRBD1	many	TRBV6-1	TRBJ1-5	TGTGCCAGCAGTGGGCTACAGGGGCATAGCAATCAGCCCCAGCATTTT	CASSGLQGHSNQPQHF
TRBD2	many	TRBV29-1	TRBJ2-1	TGCAGCGGGAAGCGGGAGCCCTACAATGAGCAGTTCTTC	CSGKREPYNEQFF
-	many	TRBV9	TRBJ2-3	TGTGCCAGCAGCGTAGGAACCGTGGCCCACACGCAGTATTTT	CASSVGTVAHTQYF
-	-	TRBV5-6	TRBJ2-1	TGTGCCAGCGCGAGGAGCTCCTACAATGAGCAGTTCTTC	CASARSSYNEQFF
-	many	TRBV6-1	TRBJ1-4	TGTGCCAGCAGACAGGGACCAGGGCTGAGTGAAAAACTGTTTTTT	CASRQGPGLSEKLFF
TRBD1	many	TRBV7-9	TRBJ2-4	TGTGCCAGCAGCTTAGAGATGGGCCGACAGGGAAACATTCAGTACTTC	CASSLEMGRQGNIQYF
TRBD1	many	TRBV20-1	TRBJ1-4	TGCAGTGCTAGGGACAGGGGGCTTGAAAAACTGTTTTTT	CSARDRGLEKLFF
-	many	TRBV27	TRBJ2-3	TGTGCCAGCAGTTTATTTTCAGGGCGGGATACGCAGTATTTT	CASSLFSGRDTQYF
TRBD1	-	TRBV10-1	TRBJ2-7	TGCGCCAGCAGTCGGGACAGATCCGCCGAGCAGTACTTC	CASSRDRSAEQYF
-	few	TRBV4-3	TRBJ1-5	TGCGCCAGCAGCCAAGATAAGGCCCCCAATCAGCCCCAGCATTTT	CASSQDKAPNQPQHF
-	many	TRBV27	TRBJ1-6	TGTGCCAGCAGTTTACGGGGGGACAATTCACCCCTCCACTTT	CASSLRGDNSPLHF
TRBD2	few	TRBV7-2	TRBJ2-1	TGTGCCAGCAGCTTATTTAGCGGGAGCTATGAGCAGTTCTTC	CASSLFSGSYEQFF
-	few	TRBV9	TRBJ1-1	TGTGCCAGCAGCGTCGTAGGGTCCGGGGGAGGCACTGAAGCTTTCTTT	CASSVVGSGGGTEAFF
TRBD2	-	TRBV5-6	TRBJ2-3	TGTGCCAGGGGCTTGGTATCTCGCGGGGGAAAGAGCACAGATACGCAGTATTTT	CARGLVSRGGKSTDTQYF
-	-	TRBV7-9	TRBJ2-7	TGTGCCAGCAGCTTAGGGAGGCCCTCCTACGAGCAGTACTTC	CASSLGRPSYEQYF